These T cell receptor beta chains were read from a single sample in a study of T cell repertoires and HLA-DP antigens. Profiled with immunoSEQ multiplex PCR; TCRdb holds only in-frame clones, not every one. The table includes roughly 120,000 clones, around 92% detected once. These TCRs are of unknown antigen specificity. Material: CD4+ T cells from PBMCs. The origin of the receptors is a woman younger than 35 in good health and CMV-seronegative. CDR3s include the opening cysteine and the closing phenylalanine or tryptophan. The D gene is left open where the match is weak. For some rows the clone size is stated as once, few or many, or as a class when expanded; others skip it.

CASSLWRTGTMNTEAFF | TGTGCCAGCAGTTTATGGAGGACAGGGACTATGAACACTGAAGCTTTCTTT | TRBJ1-1 | TRBV27 | TRBD1 | NA
CASSTDGRDTQYF | TGCGCCAGCAGCACGGACGGAAGAGATACGCAGTATTTT | TRBJ2-3 | TRBV5-1 | NA | NA
CASSVDAFSNQPQHF | TGCGCCAGCAGTGTTGACGCGTTTAGCAATCAGCCCCAGCATTTT | TRBJ1-5 | TRBV10-2 | NA | NA
CASSLLRGNQETQYF | TGTGCCAGCAGTTTATTGCGGGGTAACCAAGAGACCCAGTACTTC | TRBJ2-5 | TRBV28 | NA | once
CASSLVRTGDNEQFF | TGCGCCAGCAGCTTGGTTAGGACAGGGGACAATGAGCAGTTCTTC | TRBJ2-1 | TRBV5-1 | TRBD1 | NA
CASSPRDSHTEAFF | TGTGCCAGCAGTCCCCGGGACAGCCATACTGAAGCTTTCTTT | TRBJ1-1 | TRBV27 | TRBD1 | NA
CASSPPGHLSGANVLTF | TGTGCCAGCTCACCCCCCGGGCACCTCTCTGGGGCCAACGTCCTGACTTTC | TRBJ2-6 | TRBV18 | NA | NA
CASSHRQGGGGYTF | TGTGCCAGCAGCCACCGACAGGGAGGTGGAGGCTACACCTTC | TRBJ1-2 | TRBV11-2 | TRBD1 | NA
CASSFPGGYGYTF | TGTGCCAGCAGCTTCCCAGGGGGCTATGGCTACACCTTC | TRBJ1-2 | TRBV7-9 | TRBD1 | NA
CASSRQGNTEAFF | TGTGCCAGCAGCAGACAAGGAAACACTGAAGCTTTCTTT | TRBJ1-1 | TRBV2 | NA | NA
CASSLFGEETQYF | TGTGCCAGCAGCTTATTTGGGGAGGAGACCCAGTACTTC | TRBJ2-5 | TRBV7-2 | NA | NA
CASSLDGHTEAFF | TGTGCCAGCAGTTTAGATGGTCACACTGAAGCTTTCTTT | TRBJ1-1 | TRBV7-2 | NA | NA
CASGGADIF | TGTGCCAGCGGGGGGGCCGACATTTTT | TRBJ1-1 | TRBV5-5 | NA | NA
CASGGTNQPQHF | TGTGCCAGCGGCGGTACGAATCAGCCCCAGCATTTT | TRBJ1-5 | TRBV9 | NA | NA
CATSRDAVNTGELFF | TGTGCCACCAGCAGAGATGCGGTGAACACCGGGGAGCTGTTTTTT | TRBJ2-2 | TRBV15 | NA | NA
CASSVADTEAFF | TGTGCCAGCAGCGTAGCGGACACTGAAGCTTTCTTT | TRBJ1-1 | TRBV9 | NA | NA
CASSHRLAGETDTQYF | TGTGCCAGCAGTCACCGACTAGCGGGAGAGACAGATACGCAGTATTTT | TRBJ2-3 | TRBV11-1 | TRBD2 | NA
CASSLLGRNTEAFF | TGTGCCAGCAGCTTGTTAGGCCGGAACACTGAAGCTTTCTTT | TRBJ1-1 | TRBV7-3 | NA | NA
CASTLTGSSSLFTEAFF | TGTGCCAGTACCCTAACCGGGAGCTCTTCTCTCTTCACTGAAGCTTTCTTT | TRBJ1-1 | TRBV19 | NA | NA
CAQHSGPLAGTDTQYF | TGTGCTCAGCACTCGGGACCCCTAGCCGGCACAGATACGCAGTATTTT | TRBJ2-3 | TRBV21-1 | NA | NA
CASSQDWATGELFF | TGTGCCAGCAGCCAAGATTGGGCCACCGGGGAGCTGTTTTTT | TRBJ2-2 | TRBV4-2 | NA | NA
CASSQESAGSSYNSPLHF | TGTGCCAGCAGCCAAGAATCGGCCGGTAGCTCCTATAATTCACCCCTCCACTTT | TRBJ1-6 | TRBV4-2 | NA | few
CASTDRGIEKLFF | TGTGCCAGCACGGACAGGGGGATTGAAAAACTGTTTTTT | TRBJ1-4 | TRBV7-9 | TRBD1 | NA
CAISYDRQSSYNSPLHF | TGTGCCATCAGTTACGACCGACAAAGCTCCTATAATTCACCCCTCCACTTT | TRBJ1-6 | TRBV10-3 | NA | NA
CAISERDRVAGNTIYF | TGTGCCATCAGTGAGCGCGACAGGGTGGCTGGAAACACCATATATTTT | TRBJ1-3 | TRBV10-3 | TRBD1 | once
CASSFVTGQETQYF | TGTGCCAGCAGCTTTGTTACAGGGCAAGAGACCCAGTACTTC | TRBJ2-5 | TRBV5-4 | NA | NA
CASSLPGVLNSPLHF | TGTGCCAGCAGTTTACCAGGGGTCCTAAATTCACCCCTCCACTTT | TRBJ1-6 | TRBV28 | NA | NA
CASSVGVQGGSEKLFF | TGTGCCAGCAGCGTAGGGGTCCAGGGGGGAAGTGAAAAACTGTTTTTT | TRBJ1-4 | TRBV9 | TRBD1 | NA
CASSSRGGAATGNQPQHF | TGTGCCAGCAGCTCCCGAGGTGGGGCGGCGACGGGCAATCAGCCCCAGCATTTT | TRBJ1-5 | TRBV7-2 | NA | few
CASIPSGGQPYEQYF | TGTGCCAGCATCCCCTCAGGGGGGCAGCCCTACGAGCAGTACTTC | TRBJ2-7 | TRBV28 | NA | NA
CASSLEISRLFF | TGTGCCAGCAGCTTAGAGATCAGCAGACTGTTTTTT | TRBJ1-4 | TRBV11-2 | NA | once
CASSPPGQGSGTQYF | TGTGCCAGCTCACCACCCGGACAGGGGTCTGGTACGCAGTATTTT | TRBJ2-3 | TRBV18 | TRBD1 | NA
CASSLGGGTPDGYTF | TGTGCCAGCAGCTTGGGGGGCGGGACCCCTGATGGCTACACCTTC | TRBJ1-2 | TRBV5-4 | NA | NA
CASDRGRSGANVLTF | TGTGCCAGCGACAGGGGGCGTTCCGGGGCCAACGTCCTGACTTTC | TRBJ2-6 | TRBV6-1 | TRBD1 | NA
CATQFNYGYTF | TGTGCCACCCAGTTTAACTATGGCTACACCTTC | TRBJ1-2 | TRBV2 | NA | NA
CASSFGDRGRGDEAFF | TGTGCCAGCAGCTTCGGGGACAGGGGGCGCGGGGATGAAGCTTTCTTT | TRBJ1-1 | TRBV7-9 | TRBD1 | NA
CASLRRGLPDTQYF | TGCGCCAGCCTTCGGCGGGGCCTCCCAGATACGCAGTATTTT | TRBJ2-3 | TRBV10-2 | NA | NA
CASSLTPSGGQNTGELFF | TGTGCCAGCAGCTTAACCCCTAGCGGGGGGCAGAACACCGGGGAGCTGTTTTTT | TRBJ2-2 | TRBV7-3 | TRBD2 | NA
CASSGGDSAPADTQYF | TGTGCCAGCAGCGGGGGTGACAGCGCGCCCGCCGATACGCAGTATTTT | TRBJ2-3 | TRBV5-8 | NA | NA
CASSFGLGGELFF | TGTGCCAGCAGCTTTGGTCTCGGAGGGGAGCTGTTTTTT | TRBJ2-2 | TRBV7-2 | NA | few
CASSTGTAYGYTF | TGTGCCAGCAGCACCGGGACGGCTTATGGCTACACCTTC | TRBJ1-2 | TRBV7-3 | NA | few
CASSLTSGAGTDTQYF | TGTGCCAGCAGCTTAACTAGCGGGGCGGGCACAGATACGCAGTATTTT | TRBJ2-3 | TRBV7-2 | TRBD2 | NA
CAATTIGARPTFRYGYTF | TGTGCCGCCACGACCATAGGGGCCCGACCCACTTTCCGTTATGGCTACACCTTC | TRBJ1-2 | TRBV7-2 | NA | NA
CASSLFPTSGDRYNEQFF | TGTGCCAGCAGCTTATTCCCCACTAGCGGGGATCGATACAATGAGCAGTTCTTC | TRBJ2-1 | TRBV7-3 | TRBD2 | NA
CASSLVVNQETQYF | TGCGCCAGCAGCTTGGTGGTGAACCAAGAGACCCAGTACTTC | TRBJ2-5 | TRBV5-1 | NA | NA
CATSRTGGGRETQYF | TGTGCCACCAGCAGGACGGGGGGGGGTCGAGAGACCCAGTACTTC | TRBJ2-5 | TRBV15 | TRBD2 | NA